Following are 23 T cell receptor beta chains from one sample sequenced in a study of post-analysis software for immune sequencing data. Findings and limits, study-wide: When patients were compared with controls, four or five TRBV segments were more frequent, TRBV5-6, TRBV5-1 and TRBV20-1 among them.

Their target antigens are unknown. cDNA libraries of TCR beta carried unique molecular identifiers. TCRdb recomputed calls from the PCR reads with MiXCR, one row per CDR3 protein. The sample comprises about 820,000 distinct CDR3 sequences, roughly 50% of which are singletons, and around 4.5% rests with the top ten. The material sequenced was blood. The receptors come from a girl aged 5 to 17 with multiple sclerosis.

Concerning this clonotype itself: The junction departs from the called germline gene at one end, perhaps through a read error. This chain links TRBV7-6 with TRBJ2-7; possible D gene TRBD2, 8 bases. This CDR3 has 15 amino acids. Germline V gene sequence: CDR1 SGHVS, CDR2 FNYEAQ. The CDR3 coding sequence is TGTGCTAGCAGCTTAGCGGGACAGAGTTCTGGTGAGCAGTACTTC. Protein: CASSLAGQSSGEQYF.

This rearrangement joins TRBV29-1 to TRBJ2-5; weak D call: TRBD2 (6 bases). The germline CDR1 and CDR2 sequences are SQVTM and ANQGSEA. CDR3 length equals 13 residues. Trimming removed 5 bases from V and 5 bases from J, with 15 bases in between. CDR3 nucleotides: TGCAGCGTTACGGGGCGGGACGGTGAGACCCAGTACTTC. It specifies CSVTGRDGETQYF. Combining the CDR3 with reference TRBV29-1 and TRBJ2-5 gives the whole variable domain SAVISQKPSRDICQRGTSLTIQCQVDSQVTMMFWYRQQPGQSLTLIATANQGSEATYESGFVIDKFPISRPNLTFSTLTVSNMSPEDSSIYLCSVTGRDGETQYFGPGTRLLVL.

V usage is TRBV29-1 and J usage is TRBJ2-1; no reliable D call. CDR1 and CDR2 from the germline V gene are SQVTM and ANQGSEA. This CDR3 contains 10 residues. V gave up 2 bases and J gave up 10 bases, with 6 bases separating them. CDR3 region: CSVEHDEQFF. CDR3 DNA: TGCAGCGTTGAACATGACGAGCAGTTCTTC.

This clonotype came up a few times. The V gene is TRBV29-1, the J gene TRBJ1-2; 7 positions match TRBD1. CDR3 size: 12 residues. CDR1 is SQVTM and CDR2 is ANQGSEA in the germline V gene. V trimming: 5 bases; J trimming: 4 bases; junction bases outside the gene matches: 4. The CDR3 nucleotides are TGCAGCGTTTCGGACAGGAGCTATGGCTACACCTTC. This translates into CSVSDRSYGYTF.

This clonotype was seen only a few times. J is TRBJ2-7 and V is TRBV4-2, with D tentatively TRBD2 (6 bases). The germline gives CDR1 LGHNA, CDR2 YNFKEQ. The ends were cut back, 3 bases at V and 2 bases at J, with 11 bases in the middle. There are 14 residues in the CDR3. CDR3 region: CASSHLSGTYEQYF. CDR3 DNA: TGTGCCAGCAGCCACCTTAGCGGAACCTACGAGCAGTACTTC.

As DNA, the CDR3 is TGCGCCAGCAGCCAGGCCACATCCTACGAGCAGTACTTC. Encoded protein: CASSQATSYEQYF. This chain joins TRBV4-1 and TRBJ2-7; no clear D. Germline CDR1 MGHRA, CDR2 YSYEKL. V gave up 3 bases and J gave up 1 base, with 7 bases separating them. The CDR3 sequence is 13 residues long.

The chain is built from TRBV7-2 and TRBJ2-7; 9 nucleotides agree with TRBD1. Trimming at V came to 6 bases and at J to 2 bases, leaving 8 bases not matched to a gene. CDR1 SGHTA and CDR2 FQGNSA come from the germline V gene. CDR3 length: 15 amino acids. CDR3 coding DNA: TGTGCCAGCAGTCTGGACAGGGGACTTACCTACGAGCAGTACTTC. Its translation: CASSLDRGLTYEQYF.

There are a few counts of this clonotype. The rearrangement links TRBV20-1 to TRBJ2-1, with TRBD1 identical over 7 bases. This CDR3 is built from 14 residues. The germline CDR1 and CDR2 sequences are DFQATT and SNEGSKA (reference sequence). V shed 1 base, J shed 6 bases, and the junction held 6 bases outside the gene matches. The CDR3 DNA reads TGCAGTGCTAGAGCTCCGGGACAGTTCAATGAGCAGTTCTTC. This sequence encodes CSARAPGQFNEQFF.

V and J are TRBV7-9 and TRBJ1-4; D is uncertain. The CDR3 is 15 residues long. Trimming pared 5 bases from V and 0 bases from J, leaving 10 bases between. CDR1 and CDR2 from the germline V gene are SEHNR and FQNEAQ (reference sequence). CDR3 sequence (DNA): TGTGCCAGCAGCCAACCGCGGTCAACTAATGAAAAACTGTTTTTT. Encoded protein: CASSQPRSTNEKLFF.

This clonotype was detected a few times. The chain is built from TRBV20-1 and TRBJ2-3, with 7 bases aligning to TRBD1. The V and J ends lost 2 bases and 1 base, in that order; junction bases with no gene match: 3. CDR1 DFQATT and CDR2 SNEGSKA come from the germline V gene (reference sequence). The CDR3 contains 14 residues. CDR3 nucleotide sequence: TGCAGTGCTAGATCAGGACAGGGCACAGATACGCAGTATTTT. This gives the protein CSARSGQGTDTQYF.

The chain employs TRBV6-4 and TRBJ2-1; D call uncertain. This CDR3 is 15 amino acids long. Germline V gene lookup returns CDR1 MRHNA and CDR2 SNTAGT. V lost 0 bases and J 2 bases, leaving 8 bases between the germline ends. The CDR3 coding sequence is TGTGCCAGCAGTGACTCGAGCAGCGCCTACAATGAGCAGTTCTTC. Translating gives CASSDSSSAYNEQFF.

V and J are TRBV2 and TRBJ2-7, with a tentative D call TRBD2 (5 bases). Trimming took 7 bases from V and 2 from J, leaving 18 bases between them. Germline CDR1 SNHLY, CDR2 FYNNEI. The CDR3 spans 15 residues. This CDR3 is CASTRRTHITYEQYF. CDR3 DNA sequence: TGTGCCAGCACTCGGCGGACTCACATTACCTACGAGCAGTACTTC.

The V gene is TRBV29-1, the J gene TRBJ2-7; 10 nucleotides line up with TRBD1. J was trimmed by 3 bases and V by 6 bases; bases with no gene match: 5. The CDR3 is 13 residues long. Germline V gene data show CDR1 as SQVTM and CDR2 as ANQGSEA. The CDR3 DNA follows: TGCAGCGTCCGGGACAGGGGTTTCTACGAGCAGTACTTC. This gives the protein CSVRDRGFYEQYF.

The chain is built from TRBV6-5 and TRBJ1-4, with 7 bases lining up with TRBD1. This CDR3 is 16 amino acids long. J lost 6 bases, V lost 6 bases, and 13 bases had no gene match. Germline V lookup: CDR1 MNHEY, CDR2 SVGAGI. The CDR3 DNA sequence: TGTGCCAGCAGAGACTTAACCGGGACAGTCGATGAAAAACTGTTTTTT. The encoded protein is CASRDLTGTVDEKLFF.

V is TRBV19 and J is TRBJ2-1; 12 bases line up with TRBD2. CDR3 length: 16 amino acids. CDR1 is LNHDA and CDR2 is SQIVND in the germline V gene (reference sequence). The V segment lost 3 bases and the J segment 7 bases; nucleotides outside the gene matches: 7. CDR3 bases: TGTGCCAGTAGTATCGGAACTAGCGGGAGGCTAAATGAGCAGTTCTTC. As protein: CASSIGTSGRLNEQFF.

V usage is TRBV5-6 and J usage is TRBJ2-7; 8 positions match TRBD1. The CDR3 extends over 16 amino acids. CDR1 SGHDT and CDR2 YYEEEE come from the germline V gene. With V trimmed by 4 bases and J by 0 bases, 9 bases remained unmatched. CDR3 sequence: CASSRAGTGNSYEQYF. The CDR3 nucleotides read TGTGCCAGCAGCCGCGCCGGGACAGGCAACTCCTACGAGCAGTACTTC.

The rearrangement uses TRBV5-6 and TRBJ2-1, with D possibly matching TRBD2 (6 bases). The CDR3 covers 11 residues. The V end lost 4 bases, the J end lost 13 bases, and 12 bases lay between the germline ends. Germline CDR1 is SGHDT and CDR2 is YYEEEE. For the CDR3, the DNA is TGTGCCAGCAGCGCGACTAGTCACCAGTTCTTC. This encodes CASSATSHQFF.

This clonotype turned up a few times. The gene calls are TRBV7-3 and TRBJ2-3; 10 nucleotides match TRBD2. The V gene end was trimmed by 4 bases and the J gene end by 10 bases; junction bases not matched to a gene: 8. CDR3 length: 14 residues. The V gene's germline CDR1 is SGHTA and CDR2 FQGTGA. CDR3 residues: CASSSGLAADAQYF. CDR3 DNA: TGTGCCAGCAGCTCAGGACTAGCGGCGGATGCGCAGTATTTT.

The chain couples TRBV7-9 to TRBJ2-5, with 7 bases that match TRBD1. V shed 2 bases, J shed 3 bases, and the junction held 6 bases outside the gene matches. Germline assignment: CDR1 SEHNR and CDR2 FQNEAQ (reference sequence). There are 15 residues in the CDR3. The CDR3 here is CASSLWSGGEETQYF. CDR3 nucleotide sequence: TGTGCCAGCAGCTTATGGTCAGGGGGTGAAGAGACCCAGTACTTC.

The V gene is TRBV9, the J gene TRBJ1-1; D ambiguous. CDR1 and CDR2 from the germline V gene are SGDLS and YYNGEE. Trimming shortened V by 0 bases and J by 4 bases, and 13 bases separated the two germline ends. The CDR3 covers 15 residues. The CDR3 nucleotides are TGTGCCAGCAGCGTAGGTGGATTTGGCTCCACTGAAGCTTTCTTT. It encodes CASSVGGFGSTEAFF.

V usage is TRBV6-1 and J usage is TRBJ2-3; 10 nucleotides align to TRBD2. Germline lookup yields CDR1 MNHNS and CDR2 SASEGT. The CDR3 totals 17 residues. V gave up 6 bases and J gave up 2 bases; unmatched junction bases: 11. The chain's CDR3 is CASSNPSGGYLTDTQYF. DNA of the CDR3: TGTGCCAGCAGCAACCCTAGCGGGGGCTACCTCACAGATACGCAGTATTTT.

This clonotype has more than one count but fewer than ten. CDR3 region: CSARIDRGTDTQYF. CDR3 coding DNA: TGCAGTGCTAGGATAGACAGGGGCACAGATACGCAGTATTTT. V and J are TRBV20-1 and TRBJ2-3; 7 nucleotides agree with TRBD1. Germline CDR1 DFQATT, CDR2 SNEGSKA (reference sequence). J was trimmed by 1 base and V by 3 bases; bases with no gene match: 4. This CDR3 contains 14 residues.

The J gene is TRBJ2-2, the V gene TRBV5-1; the match to TRBD1 covers 10 bases. V was pared by 5 bases and J by 4 bases, with 11 bases of the junction left unmatched. The CDR3 totals 17 residues. Per germline, CDR1 SGHRS and CDR2 YFSETQ. The DNA for the CDR3 is TGCGCCAGCAGTTTCAGACCGGGACAGGGGTCCACCGGGGAGCTGTTTTTT. It codes for CASSFRPGQGSTGELFF.